The text below deals with one T cell receptor (beta chain). Its antigen is as yet unknown. The sample is drawn from a study of T cell responses to AZD1222 COVID-19 vaccine. Notes on the study in general: Donors were mostly white British, more females; clonal diversity possibly underestimated. An increase in Spike-specific TCR breadth and depth was observed after two AZD1222 doses.

Clones were sequenced by immunoSEQ multiplex PCR, and TCRdb holds only the in-frame ones, with some missing. Of about 84,000 clones listed, around nine tenths are singletons. Germline V gene lookup returns CDR1 GTSNPN and CDR2 SVGIG (reference sequence). The CDR3 consists of 12 residues. The ends were cut back, 3 bases at V and 9 bases at J, with 12 bases in the middle. V gene TRBV30 combines with J gene TRBJ2-1; perhaps TRBD2 as D (5 bases). This receptor was obtained from an adult in good health. The sequences come from peripheral blood, collected on day 0 of AZD1222 vaccination. Here the CDR3 DNA reads TGTGCCTGGAGGGAGTTACGGGGTGAGCAGTTCTTC. Translation gives CAWRELRGEQFF.